This TCR beta chain was captured by sequencing in a study of T cell changes during pregnancy in multiple sclerosis. The CDR3 runs 14 residues. Germline V lookup: CDR1 SGDLS, CDR2 YYNGEE. Trimming left V 3 bases short and J 1 base short, with 8 bases between. The assay was immunoSEQ multiplex PCR, and TCRdb's table has in-frame clones only and misses some. The sample has tens of thousands of clones, approximately 93% seen once. The chain is built from TRBV9 and TRBJ2-1; a possible D gene is TRBD2 (6 bases). Here the sequenced sample was CD8+ T cells from peripheral blood mononuclear cells, taken in the second trimester of pregnancy. The sequence came from a female donor with multiple sclerosis, enrolled in a pregnancy study. The CDR3 nucleotides read TGTGCCAGCAGCGCGGGGGATTCCTACAATGAGCAGTTCTTC. Its protein product is CASSAGDSYNEQFF.